The 23 T cell receptor beta chains below all came from one sample that was sequenced in a study of blood T cell repertoires in COVID-19. Assay: immunoSEQ multiplex PCR; the TCRdb copy retains only in-frame clones and omits some. The sample holds around 310,000 clones, around 92% seen once. Material for sequencing was PBMCs or T cells enriched from blood (not recorded which). The source of these receptors is a woman in her twenties or thirties who had recovered from COVID-19.

The chain recombines TRBV15 with TRBJ2-5, with TRBD2 identical over 8 bases. V was pared by 0 bases and J by 5 bases, with 14 bases of the junction left unmatched. The CDR3 is 18 residues long. From germline, CDR1 is LNHNV and CDR2 YYDKDF (reference sequence). The CDR3 here is CATSRDLGISGGGETQYF. The CDR3 DNA follows: TGTGCCACCAGCAGAGATCTTGGAATCAGCGGGGGTGGCGAGACCCAGTACTTC.

The V and J genes are TRBV9 and TRBJ2-5, with TRBD2 as a possible D gene (5 bases). The CDR3 contains 14 residues. Trimming took off 0 bases at V and 5 bases at J, with 11 bases between the two ends. Germline CDR1 is SGDLS and CDR2 is YYNGEE. The DNA of the CDR3 is TGTGCCAGCAGCGTAGGAAATGACTACGAGACCCAGTACTTC. Protein product: CASSVGNDYETQYF.

This clone has more than one count but fewer than ten. This rearrangement joins TRBV10-1 to TRBJ1-3; D gene unclear. This CDR3 spans 16 amino acids. With 0 bases removed from V and 2 bases from J, the gap between germline ends came to 11 bases. Germline values: CDR1 WNHNN, CDR2 SYGVQD (reference sequence). The DNA of the CDR3 is TGCGCCAGCAGTGAGTCGTTGGGCCCAACTGGAAACACCATATATTTT. This codes for CASSESLGPTGNTIYF.

This clone is a singleton in its sample. This specimen includes other DNA sequences encoding the same CDR3. The chain uses TRBV6-5 and TRBJ1-2, with 8 bases identical to TRBD1. CDR1 and CDR2 (germline): MNHEY, SVGAGI. The CDR3 consists of 14 residues. The V gene end was trimmed by 2 bases and the J gene end by 7 bases; junction bases not matched to a gene: 6. CDR3 protein: CASSYSGQGGGYTF. As DNA, the CDR3 is TGTGCCAGCAGTTACAGCGGACAGGGAGGTGGCTACACCTTC.

The chain recombines TRBV6-2 or TRBV6-3 with TRBJ2-1, with 11 bases matching TRBD2. The germline V gene has CDR1 MNHEY and CDR2 SVGEGT. Unmatched junction bases numbered 12, after V lost 6 bases and J lost 5 bases. The CDR3 extends over 17 amino acids. Written as DNA, the CDR3 is TGTGCCAGCAGCCCAACCCGACTAGCGGGGCCCCACAATGAGCAGTTCTTC. As protein: CASSPTRLAGPHNEQFF.

V usage is TRBV21-1 and J usage is TRBJ2-3; the listed D gene, TRBD2, was not tested against the DNA. TRBV21-1 is labeled a pseudogene. The CDR3 is made up of 16 amino acids. The CDR3 spells CASSLLRGLVTDTQYF. CDR3 DNA sequence: TGTGCCAGCAGCCTACTAAGAGGACTAGTCACGGATACGCAGTATTTT.

CDR3 residues: CASSPAGSSYNEQFF. The CDR3 DNA follows: TGTGCCAGTAGTCCGGCGGGGAGCTCCTACAATGAGCAGTTCTTC. This rearrangement joins TRBV19 to TRBJ2-1, with TRBD2 as a possible D gene (6 bases). Germline V gene sequence: CDR1 LNHDA, CDR2 SQIVND (reference sequence). The CDR3 covers 15 residues. V lost 5 bases and J lost 0, with 11 bases in between.

This sequence joins TRBV28 and TRBJ2-7, with 9 bases fitting TRBD2. There are 14 residues in the CDR3. Germline V gene sequence: CDR1 MDHEN, CDR2 SYDVKM. The ends lost 5 bases at V and 6 bases at J; junction bases unmatched: 8. In DNA, the CDR3 is TGTGCCAGCAGTATAGCGGGAGTACCGTCCGAGCAGTACTTC. This gives the protein CASSIAGVPSEQYF.

The rearrangement uses TRBV27 and TRBJ2-1, with TRBD2 matching 8 bases. The CDR3 contains 17 residues. Germline CDR1 reads MNHEY; CDR2 reads SMNVEV (reference sequence). The junction had 13 bases not matched to a gene; V was cut back by 6 bases and J by 3 bases. CDR3 in amino acids: CASSGTRVTNIYNEQFF. Written as DNA, the CDR3 is TGTGCCAGCAGCGGGACTAGGGTCACCAACATCTACAATGAGCAGTTCTTC.

This clone was detected a few times. This rearrangement joins TRBV6-5 to TRBJ1-4, with D uncertain. Germline CDR1 is MNHEY and CDR2 is SVGAGI. The CDR3 runs 16 residues. The V gene lost 0 bases and the J gene lost 8 bases, with 16 bases spanning the gap. CDR3 protein: CASSYSRSIFGEKLFF. CDR3 nucleotide sequence: TGTGCCAGCAGTTACTCGCGGTCCATTTTCGGGGAAAAACTGTTTTTT.

This chain connects TRBV29-1 to TRBJ2-7, with TRBD2 as a possible D gene (6 bases). CDR3 size: 15 residues. The germline V and J ends were trimmed by 6 bases and 2 bases, with 20 bases remaining between them. Germline V lookup: CDR1 SQVTM, CDR2 ANQGSEA. CDR3 protein: CSVGGRVKGTYEQYF. The DNA for the CDR3 is TGCAGCGTGGGAGGACGGGTGAAGGGTACCTACGAGCAGTACTTC.

This clone was seen more than once but under ten times. V usage is TRBV7-6 and J usage is TRBJ1-5; tentatively, D is TRBD1 (5 bases). The CDR3 is 15 amino acids. Trimming took off 3 bases at V and 5 bases at J, with 14 bases between the two ends. Germline lookup yields CDR1 SGHVS and CDR2 FNYEAQ. The CDR3 sequence is CASSLHGGYDQPQHF. The CDR3 coding sequence is TGTGCCAGCAGCTTGCACGGGGGGTATGATCAGCCCCAGCATTTT. Supplemented by reference TRBV7-6 and TRBJ1-5, the full variable domain reads GAGVSQSPRYKVTKRGQDVALRCDPISGHVSLYWYRQALGQGPEFLTYFNYEAQQDKSGLPNDRFSAERPEGSISTLTIQRTEQRDSAMYRCASSLHGGYDQPQHFGDGTRLSIL.

The gene calls are TRBV19 and TRBJ2-5, with D perhaps matching TRBD2 (6 bases). V was trimmed by 5 bases and J by 5 bases, leaving 12 bases between them. The germline V gene has CDR1 LNHDA and CDR2 SQIVND (reference sequence). The CDR3 runs 13 residues. The CDR3 DNA reads TGTGCCAGTAGTCTGACTAGTCCCGAGACCCAGTACTTC. It encodes CASSLTSPETQYF.

V and J are TRBV5-6 and TRBJ2-1, with 15 nucleotides matching TRBD2. The CDR3 has 16 amino acids. After removal of 2 bases from V and 7 bases from J, the junction contained 4 bases not matched to a gene. CDR1 SGHDT and CDR2 YYEEEE come from the germline V gene. CDR3 sequence reads: CASSFGLAGGLNEQFF. The CDR3 DNA follows: TGTGCCAGCAGCTTTGGACTAGCGGGAGGGCTAAATGAGCAGTTCTTC.

This chain links TRBV9 with TRBJ2-7, with D maybe TRBD1 (6 bases). The V and J ends lost 3 bases and 7 bases respectively, with 23 bases between them. CDR1 and CDR2 from the germline V gene are SGDLS and YYNGEE. The CDR3 covers 16 residues. The CDR3 region has the DNA TGTGCCAGCAGCGGGTCCGGGACACCTGTGTACCCAGAGCAGTACTTC. Translating it yields CASSGSGTPVYPEQYF.

CDR3 in amino acids: CASSLGTASYGYTF. CDR3 nucleotide sequence: TGTGCCAGCAGCCTCGGGACAGCGTCTTATGGCTACACCTTC. The V gene is TRBV11-2, the J gene TRBJ1-2; TRBD1 matches 7 bases. CDR3 length: 14 residues. Trimming cost V 5 bases and J 5 bases; bases outside gene matches: 8. In germline, CDR1 is SGHAT, CDR2 FQNNGV.

CDR3 sequence: CASSLVGQSSPNEKLFF. CDR3 coding DNA: TGTGCCAGCAGCTTGGTGGGACAGTCTAGTCCTAATGAAAAACTGTTTTTT. This chain links TRBV5-8 with TRBJ1-4; the match to TRBD1 covers 7 bases. The V gene's germline CDR1 is SGHTS and CDR2 YDEGEE. The CDR3 sequence is 17 residues long. The V and J ends lost 0 bases and 3 bases, in that order; junction bases with no gene match: 8.

In its sample, this clone was seen once. CDR3 sequence reads: CASSLAIAGDEQYF. CDR3 nucleotide sequence: TGCGCCAGCAGCTTGGCGATAGCGGGAGACGAGCAGTACTTC. The chain combines TRBV5-1 with TRBJ2-7; 9 bases align to TRBD2. The CDR3 is 14 residues long. Germline V gene sequence: CDR1 SGHRS, CDR2 YFSETQ. The V gene end was trimmed by 0 bases and the J gene end by 5 bases; junction bases not matched to a gene: 3.

This chain uses TRBV5-6 with TRBJ2-3; D might be TRBD1 (6 bases). The germline CDR1 and CDR2 sequences are SGHDT and YYEEEE. There are 18 residues in the CDR3. Trimming left V 2 bases short and J 0 bases short, with 19 bases between. This CDR3 reads CASSFGFGTFSSTDTQYF. In DNA, the CDR3 is TGTGCCAGCAGCTTTGGCTTTGGGACATTCTCTAGCACAGATACGCAGTATTTT.

The CDR3 DNA follows: TGTGCCAGCAGCGGTCGCAGGGGTCTCCAAGGTCAAGAGACCCAGTACTTC. This gives the protein CASSGRRGLQGQETQYF. This chain joins TRBV7-9 and TRBJ2-5; a weak D match, TRBD1 (6 bases). Per the germline V gene, CDR1 is SEHNR and CDR2 is FQNEAQ (reference sequence). Deletions cut 5 bases from V and 2 bases from J, with 21 bases between. The CDR3 has 17 residues.

The genes are TRBV7-2 and TRBJ1-5, with a weak D call TRBD1 (6 bases). CDR3 size: 14 residues. Germline V gene lookup returns CDR1 SGHTA and CDR2 FQGNSA. Deletions cut 2 bases from V and 1 base from J, with 6 bases between. The CDR3 DNA reads as TGTGCCAGCAGCTTACAGGGGAGCAATCAGCCCCAGCATTTT. It codes for CASSLQGSNQPQHF.

The CDR3 DNA sequence: TGCGCCAGCAGTATGGGGTGGGGACTAGCGGGAGATGAGCAGTTCTTC. The encoded protein is CASSMGWGLAGDEQFF. V usage is TRBV5-1 and J usage is TRBJ2-1, with 14 bases matching TRBD2. With 5 bases clipped from V and 8 bases from J, the junction kept 9 bases outside the gene matches. The CDR3 sequence is 16 residues long. Germline values: CDR1 SGHRS, CDR2 YFSETQ.

This clone was seen just once. This chain uses TRBV24-1 with TRBJ2-5; possible D gene TRBD1, 5 bases. The V end lost 4 bases, the J end lost 0 bases, and 11 bases lay between the germline ends. Germline assignment: CDR1 KGHDR and CDR2 SFDVKD. The CDR3 covers 15 residues. The CDR3 reads CATSESRTHQETQYF. CDR3 nucleotides: TGTGCCACCAGTGAATCTCGGACACACCAAGAGACCCAGTACTTC.